This T cell receptor beta chain derives from a study of cytomegalovirus exposure and HLA in healthy donors. Overall study context: There were 117 million unique TCR beta sequences, drawn from 150 million to 200 million T cells, in an earlier analysis.

Primers included in the PCR were 60 Vbeta and 13 Jbeta primers. The data were produced by immunoSEQ multiplex PCR, yet TCRdb's version contains in-frame clones alone and is incomplete. Its table records 80,000 to 100,000 clones. Germline CDR1 WSHSY, CDR2 SAAADI. V was pared by 6 bases and J by 8 bases, with 10 bases between. This CDR3 spans 12 amino acids. The sequenced sample consisted of PBMCs. J is TRBJ1-4 and V is TRBV10-2; D perhaps matches TRBD1 (5 bases). The sequence derives from a woman between 25 and 40 years old in good health and CMV-seronegative. The CDR3 coding sequence is TGCGCCAGCAGCCGGGGGAAGGAAAAACTGTTTTTT. Amino acid sequence: CASSRGKEKLFF.